The 20 T cell receptor beta chains reported below all come from one sample, sequenced in a study of quantifying T cell responses using KT2 cells. Study information: RNA was reverse transcribed with TCR alpha and beta constant-region primers.

An oligo carrying a UMI was ligated to the cDNA 3' end. The first PCR ran around 4 cycles with an equimolar RC1.1 and RC1.2 beta primer mix. One entry per CDR3 protein, called by TCRdb with MiXCR from the UMI-ligation and nested PCR reads. The sample includes fewer than 40,000 distinct CDR3 sequences, 6% to 9.5% of them seen just once. Sample: PBMCs spiked with cells of the T cell clone KT2. These receptors were collected from a human donor.

The V gene is TRBV4-1, the J gene TRBJ2-7; D perhaps matches TRBD1 (5 bases). Trimming removed 3 bases from V and 3 bases from J, with 18 bases in between. The CDR3 contains 16 residues. Germline-derived CDR1 and CDR2 are MGHRA and YSYEKL. CDR3 nucleotide sequence: TGCGCCAGCAGCCAGACTCCGCAGGGTTGGGTCTACGAGCAGTACTTC. This sequence encodes CASSQTPQGWVYEQYF.

The V call is TRBV29-1, the J call TRBJ2-5; 7 bases fit TRBD1. Trimming cost V 4 bases and J 7 bases; bases outside gene matches: 12. Germline V gene lookup returns CDR1 SQVTM and CDR2 ANQGSEA. The CDR3 is 14 residues long. The CDR3 DNA reads TGCAGCGTTGTTTCGACAGGGACAAGGAGGACCCAGTACTTC. Amino acid sequence: CSVVSTGTRRTQYF.

This clonotype occurred many times. The chain joins TRBV10-3 to TRBJ1-2; 10 bases fit TRBD1. This CDR3 comprises 15 residues. V lost 5 bases, J lost 4 bases, and 7 bases stayed unmatched. Germline V lookup: CDR1 ENHRY, CDR2 SYGVKD. CDR3 DNA sequence: TGTGCCATCAGTTTGGGACAGGGGCACTTCTATGGCTACACCTTC. Its translation: CAISLGQGHFYGYTF.

This clonotype was counted between two and nine times. This rearrangement joins TRBV12-5 to TRBJ1-4; the D is unclear. Germline-derived CDR1 and CDR2 are LGHNT and FRNRAP. This CDR3 spans 15 amino acids. V was cut by 6 bases and J by 4 bases, with 15 bases left in between. The CDR3 sequence: CASGLARTNNEKLFF. DNA for the CDR3: TGTGCTAGTGGGCTGGCGCGGACGAATAATGAAAAACTGTTTTTT.

Ten or more counts support this clonotype. In DNA form, the CDR3 reads TGTGCCAGCAGTTACGAATTCCGTCCACACAGGGTGAACACTGAAGCTTTCTTT. This encodes CASSYEFRPHRVNTEAFF. The V and J genes are TRBV6-5 and TRBJ1-1, with D perhaps matching TRBD1 (6 bases). V lost 2 bases and J 0 bases, leaving 19 bases between the germline ends. CDR1 and CDR2 from the germline V gene are MNHEY and SVGAGI. The CDR3 sequence is 18 residues long.

A few counts support this clonotype. The chain joins TRBV9 to TRBJ2-1; D gene ambiguous. Germline CDR1 is SGDLS and CDR2 is YYNGEE. The CDR3 is made up of 16 amino acids. Between the trimmed V and J ends, which lost 4 bases and 2 bases, there was a span of 16 bases. CDR3 nucleotides: TGTGCCAGCAGCTTATATATAGCATCGACCTACAATGAGCAGTTCTTC. It is translated as CASSLYIASTYNEQFF.

This clonotype was seen a handful of times. V is TRBV11-2 and J is TRBJ2-4; D uncertain. The CDR3 is made up of 14 amino acids. The V gene's germline CDR1 is SGHAT and CDR2 FQNNGV. With 5 bases removed from V and 2 bases from J, the gap between germline ends came to 10 bases. The CDR3 region has the DNA TGTGCCAGCAGCCCCCATAGGTCCAAAAACATTCAGTACTTC. Protein sequence: CASSPHRSKNIQYF.

The rearrangement uses TRBV29-1 and TRBJ2-1; D ambiguous. In germline, CDR1 is SQVTM, CDR2 ANQGSEA. V shed 4 bases and J shed 8 bases, with 15 bases lying between them. The CDR3 contains 13 residues. The CDR3 spells CSVVRGMADEQFF. The CDR3 region has the DNA TGCAGCGTTGTCAGAGGCATGGCCGATGAGCAGTTCTTC.

This clonotype was recorded at least ten times. The chain joins TRBV7-3 to TRBJ2-1; TRBD2 matches 8 bases. The CDR3 spans 19 residues. Germline CDR1 SGHTA, CDR2 FQGTGA. The junction had 15 bases not matched to a gene; V was cut back by 1 base and J by 4 bases. The CDR3 is CASSLNPSGVAGNYNEQFF. The CDR3 coding sequence is TGTGCCAGCAGCTTAAACCCCTCCGGGGTAGCGGGGAATTACAATGAGCAGTTCTTC. Full variable domain (remainder filled in from reference TRBV7-3 and TRBJ2-1): GAGVSQTPSNKVTEKGKYVELRCDPISGHTALYWYRQSLGQGPEFLIYFQGTGAADDSGLPNDRFFAVRPEGSVSTLKIQRTERGDSAVYLCASSLNPSGVAGNYNEQFFGPGTRLTVL.

Ten or more counts support this clonotype. The rearrangement uses TRBV3-1 and TRBJ2-7; no firm D call. V was cut by 2 bases and J by 1 base, with 12 bases left in between. The CDR3 contains 15 residues. From germline, CDR1 is LGHDT and CDR2 YNNKEL (reference sequence). The CDR3 bases are TGTGCCAGCAGCCAACTTCCTGGACGGTCCTACGAGCAGTACTTC. It encodes CASSQLPGRSYEQYF.

This chain connects TRBV6-2 or TRBV6-3 to TRBJ2-1; D may be TRBD2 (5 bases). Trimming stripped 5 bases from V and 7 bases from J, with 15 bases between. This CDR3 has 14 amino acids. Germline values: CDR1 MNHEY, CDR2 SVGEGT. The CDR3 is CASSGSGATNEQFF. CDR3 sequence (DNA): TGTGCCAGCAGTGGCAGCGGAGCTACAAATGAGCAGTTCTTC.

This clonotype was counted at least ten times. This sequence joins TRBV6-5 and TRBJ1-1, with D possibly being TRBD1 (6 bases). Trimming cost V 6 bases and J 0 bases, with 20 bases left between them. The V gene's germline CDR1 is MNHEY and CDR2 SVGAGI. The length of the CDR3 is 17 residues. The CDR3 region has the DNA TGTGCCAGCAGGGGTACGTCCACGGGACAACTGAACACTGAAGCTTTCTTT. Its translation is CASRGTSTGQLNTEAFF.

This clonotype was detected ten times or more. The chain carries TRBV6-4 and TRBJ2-3, with D perhaps being TRBD1 or TRBD2 (5 bases each). Trimming pared 5 bases from V and 0 bases from J, leaving 12 bases between. The CDR3 runs to 15 residues. Looked up from germline, CDR1 is MRHNA and CDR2 is SNTAGT. CDR3: CASSLRGGSTDTQYF. In DNA form, the CDR3 reads TGTGCCAGCAGTTTGCGTGGGGGTAGCACAGATACGCAGTATTTT.

This clonotype was observed many times. This chain connects TRBV6-5 to TRBJ1-5; 7 bases are a match to TRBD1. Germline V gene lookup returns CDR1 MNHEY and CDR2 SVGAGI. The CDR3 is made up of 15 amino acids. Losses at the gene ends were 7 bases for V and 3 bases for J; bases not matched to a gene: 9. This CDR3 reads CASKLDRAPNQPQHF. The CDR3 DNA follows: TGTGCCAGCAAATTAGACAGGGCACCCAATCAGCCCCAGCATTTT.

The CDR3 region is CASSAGGGYYEQYF. DNA of the CDR3: TGTGCCAGCAGCGCCGGCGGGGGATACTACGAGCAGTACTTC. The chain carries TRBV25-1 and TRBJ2-7; 7 bases agree with TRBD2. CDR3 size: 14 residues. The V gene's germline CDR1 is MGHDK and CDR2 SYGVNS. V lost 6 bases to trimming and J lost 3 bases; unmatched junction nucleotides: 8.

This clonotype was observed many times. The chain links TRBV6-6 to TRBJ2-7; unclear D gene. The CDR3 runs 13 residues. V was trimmed by 6 bases and J by 1 base, leaving 10 bases between them. In germline, CDR1 is MNHNY, CDR2 SVGAGI (reference sequence). CDR3 bases: TGTGCCAGCAGCCCTCCACATTCCTACGAGCAGTACTTC. Protein product: CASSPPHSYEQYF.

This clonotype was picked up a small number of times. The CDR3 bases are TGCAGCGTTGAAGATCTTGTCAGGGAGGGCTCCTACGAGCAGTACTTC. Protein product: CSVEDLVREGSYEQYF. The chain employs TRBV29-1 and TRBJ2-7, with 7 bases lining up with TRBD2. Trimming took 0 bases from V and 0 from J; bases not matched to a gene: 8. The germline CDR1 and CDR2 sequences are SQVTM and ANQGSEA. The CDR3 is 16 amino acids.

V usage is TRBV12-3 or TRBV12-4 and J usage is TRBJ2-1, with a possible D match to TRBD1 (6 bases). V lost 5 bases, J lost 7 bases, and 9 bases lay in between. CDR3 length equals 12 residues. The CDR3 nucleotides read TGTGCCAGCAGTCCCGGACAGAATGAGCAGTTCTTC. Translated, it gives CASSPGQNEQFF.

This sequence joins TRBV2 and TRBJ2-7; 8 nucleotides match TRBD1. The trim removed 9 bases at V and 6 bases at J, leaving 7 bases unmatched. This CDR3 contains 12 residues. The V gene's germline CDR1 is SNHLY and CDR2 FYNNEI. CDR3 loop: CARGQGIGEQYF. For the CDR3, the DNA is TGTGCCAGAGGACAGGGAATCGGCGAGCAGTACTTC.

Turning to this clonotype: This likely comes from a read error, as the CDR3 has no conserved phenylalanine or tryptophan at its end. The CDR3 spells CASSEQGTGGYTL. CDR3 sequence (DNA): TGTGCCAGCAGCGAACAGGGCACAGGTGGCTACACCTTG. The V gene is TRBV6-4, the J gene TRBJ1-2; TRBD1 is a possible D gene (6 bases). From germline, CDR1 is MRHNA and CDR2 SNTAGT. Trimming took off 6 bases at V and 7 bases at J, with 15 bases between the two ends. The CDR3 runs to 13 residues.